This T cell receptor (beta chain) was observed in a study of CD8+CD57+ T cells in acquired aplastic anemia. Genomic DNA was employed as the template in profiling TCR beta VDJ and CDR3. TCRdb independently ran MiXCR on the reads; one entry per CDR3 protein. The data contain some 200,000 distinct CDR3 sequences, 30% to 40% of them singletons. V lost 0 bases, J lost 5 bases, and 14 bases lay in between. CDR3 length: 16 residues. Per the germline V gene, CDR1 is LGHDT and CDR2 is YNNKEL (reference sequence). Sequences were obtained from sorted CD4+, CD8+, or CD8+CD57+ T cells (not recorded which) from PBMCs. The origin of this receptor is a human donor in good health, serving as a control. The V and J genes are TRBV3-1 and TRBJ1-5, with D maybe TRBD1 (5 bases). CDR3 sequence (DNA): TGTGCCAGCAGCCAAGATCCCCCAGGGTACGATCAGCCCCAGCATTTT. Residues: CASSQDPPGYDQPQHF.